This T cell receptor (beta chain) was sequenced in a study of cytomegalovirus exposure and HLA in healthy donors. Study-wide context: There were about 85 million unique TCRs (from HLA-typed donors) in an early data release. Genotyping showed around four fifths of some 400 donors falling in the Caucasian-associated ancestry cluster. Regarding the study as a whole: A few of the chains that were CMV-associated were confirmed in vitro to be specific for CMV antigens.

Trimming left V 4 bases short and J 2 bases short, with 18 bases between. Germline V gene lookup returns CDR1 MDHEN and CDR2 SYDVKM. The CDR3 spans 16 residues. A note on this clone: Its antigen is unknown.

Use of 60 Vbeta and 13 Jbeta primers characterized the PCR. Sequencing was performed with immunoSEQ multiplex PCR; in TCRdb, only in-frame clones are kept and a portion is missing. This table holds 180,000 or so clones, 60% to 80% found once. The source material was PBMCs. The V gene is TRBV28, the J gene TRBJ2-7; D might be TRBD2 (6 bases). The sequence was obtained from a man aged 35 to 55 in good health and CMV-seropositive. CDR3 sequence (DNA): TGTGCCAGCAGTTCTTTCTCGGGAGCGTCGCCCTACGAGCAGTACTTC. It codes for CASSSFSGASPYEQYF.